This is a list of T cell receptor beta chains from one sample in a study of T cells in Graves' hyperthyroidism and ophthalmopathy. TCRdb ran MiXCR on the multiplex PCR reads and lists one entry per CDR3 protein. The data hold 600,000 or so distinct CDR3 sequences, with around 14% observed a single time. Specimen: blood. These receptors originate from a woman aged 18-29 years with Graves' ophthalmopathy. CDR3s include the opening cysteine and the closing phenylalanine or tryptophan. D genes are given only for firm matches. Some rows mark clone size as missing; the rest say once, few, many or name a class of expanded clone.

.	many	TRBJ1-3	17	TRBV9	CASSVASQIFSGNTIYF	TGTGCCAGCAGCGTAGCTAGCCAGATCTTCTCTGGAAACACCATATATTTT
.	many	TRBJ2-7	12	TRBV28	CASSSVRDEQYF	TGTGCCAGCAGCTCGGTTCGGGACGAGCAGTACTTC
.	many	TRBJ1-2	12	TRBV12-5	CASGLFPDGYTF	TGTGCTAGTGGTTTGTTCCCGGATGGCTACACCTTC
.	many	TRBJ2-5	12	TRBV11-2	CASRTVGETQYF	TGTGCCAGCAGGACTGTCGGGGAGACCCAGTACTTC
.	.	TRBJ2-7	16	TRBV27	CASSSRAQPGTYEQYF	TGTGCCAGCAGTTCAAGAGCGCAACCTGGCACCTACGAGCAGTACTTC
.	.	TRBJ1-5	16	TRBV6-1	CASSERGAGSNQPQHF	TGTGCCAGCAGTGAAAGGGGGGCCGGTAGCAATCAGCCCCAGCATTTT
TRBD2	.	TRBJ2-2	17	TRBV20-1	CSASSWTSGENTGELFF	TGCAGTGCTTCCTCCTGGACTAGCGGGGAGAACACCGGGGAGCTGTTTTTT
.	many	TRBJ1-1	13	TRBV2	CASRIQENTEAFF	TGTGCCAGCAGGATACAGGAGAACACTGAAGCTTTCTTT
TRBD2	many	TRBJ2-7	15	TRBV28	CASKRTSGPSYEQYF	TGTGCCAGCAAGAGGACTAGCGGCCCTTCCTACGAGCAGTACTTC
.	many	TRBJ1-1	15	TRBV18	CASSPRDKFRTEAFF	TGTGCCAGCTCCCCCCGGGACAAATTTCGCACTGAAGCTTTCTTT
.	many	TRBJ2-4	14	TRBV3-1	CASSQLIGKNIQYF	TGTGCCAGCAGCCAATTAATAGGCAAAAACATTCAGTACTTC
.	many	TRBJ2-5	12	TRBV18	CASSTEMETQYF	TGTGCCAGCTCAACCGAAATGGAGACCCAGTACTTC
.	many	TRBJ1-2	14	TRBV11-3	CASSSPTGNYGYTF	TGTGCCAGCAGCTCCCCGACGGGTAACTATGGCTACACCTTC
.	few	TRBJ2-6	15	TRBV6-5	CASSYSALGANVLTF	TGTGCCAGCAGTTACTCAGCTCTGGGGGCCAACGTCCTGACTTTC
TRBD1	many	TRBJ2-1	14	TRBV7-3	CASSLMGTDNEQFF	TGTGCCAGCAGCTTAATGGGGACAGACAATGAGCAGTTCTTC
.	.	TRBJ2-5	15	TRBV28	CASKGGRDFQETQYF	TGTGCCAGTAAGGGGGGTCGGGACTTCCAAGAGACCCAGTACTTC
TRBD1	many	TRBJ2-7	13	TRBV29-1	CSVPGQVGYEQYF	TGCAGCGTTCCGGGACAGGTAGGCTACGAGCAGTACTTC
TRBD1	few	TRBJ2-5	14	TRBV19	CASSGTGAAETQYF	TGTGCCAGTAGTGGGACAGGAGCCGCCGAGACCCAGTACTTC
TRBD2	.	TRBJ2-5	16	TRBV27	CASRRTSGGVQETQYF	TGTGCCAGCAGGCGGACTAGCGGCGGTGTCCAAGAGACCCAGTACTTC
.	many	TRBJ1-3	14	TRBV2	CASRAGPSGNTIYF	TGTGCCAGCAGAGCAGGCCCCTCTGGAAACACCATATATTTT
.	few	TRBJ2-5	20	TRBV6-1	CASLGPSDSNVFGTVETQYF	TGTGCCAGCCTGGGGCCCTCGGATTCAAACGTCTTCGGAACTGTAGAGACCCAGTACTTC
TRBD2	.	TRBJ2-5	16	TRBV3-1	CASSPPGTSGGETQYF	TGTGCCAGCAGCCCCCCAGGGACTAGCGGAGGAGAGACCCAGTACTTC
TRBD1	few	TRBJ1-3	16	TRBV24-1	CATSDTGVSSGNTIYF	TGTGCCACCAGTGATACAGGGGTCAGCTCTGGAAACACCATATATTTT
TRBD1	many	TRBJ2-7	14	TRBV27	CASSSPGQRNLQYF	TGTGCCAGCAGTTCACCGGGACAGAGGAACTTGCAGTACTTC
.	many	TRBJ1-5	15	TRBV6-2/TRBV6-3	CASSYSTGPNQPQHF	TGTGCCAGCAGTTACTCGACAGGCCCCAATCAGCCCCAGCATTTT
.	many	TRBJ1-1	14	TRBV5-1	CASSFRAMNTEAFF	TGCGCCAGCAGCTTCAGGGCGATGAACACTGAAGCTTTCTTT
TRBD2	many	TRBJ2-5	18	TRBV13	CASSRTRASGSISETQYF	TGTGCCAGCAGCCGCACTAGGGCTAGCGGGAGTATTTCGGAGACCCAGTACTTC
TRBD1	few	TRBJ1-5	15	TRBV6-1	CASRIGQGADQPQHF	TGTGCCAGCAGAATTGGACAGGGGGCAGATCAGCCCCAGCATTTT